These 5 T cell receptor beta chains were sequenced from one sample in a study of T cells expressing NK-cell markers. TCRdb reprocessed the 5' RACE reads; each CDR3 protein has one entry and no DNA is given. There are about 260,000 distinct CDR3 sequences in the sample, with roughly 0.4% held by the top ten. Specimen: blood T cells: a sorted CD56 or NKG2C T cell subset, CD4+ or CD8+ T cells, or bulk PBMC T cells (not recorded which). These receptors were collected from a man aged 18 to 29 in good health.

The chain couples TRBV20-1 to TRBJ2-4; TCRdb lists TRBD2, though no DNA is available to test this call. The germline CDR1 and CDR2 sequences are DFQATT and SNEGSKA (reference sequence). CDR3 length equals 13 residues. The chain's CDR3 is CSRGRLDKNIQYF.

This rearrangement joins TRBV12-3 or TRBV12-4 to TRBJ2-5; the TCRdb call, TRBD1, lacks DNA for checking. The CDR3 is made up of 16 amino acids. CDR3 protein: CASSPHPGENEETQYF.

The chain is built from TRBV4-1 and TRBJ2-5; TCRdb's D call, TRBD1, is unchecked because there is no DNA. CDR1 is MGHRA and CDR2 is YSYEKL in the germline V gene. CDR3 length: 16 residues. CDR3 loop: CASSLDPGQGGETQYF.

The CDR3 is CASSSHLAMRGNEQFF. The chain combines TRBV7-2 with TRBJ2-1; TCRdb lists TRBD2, though no DNA is available to test this call. Germline CDR1 reads SGHTA; CDR2 reads FQGNSA. CDR3 length: 16 residues.

The gene calls are TRBV20-1 and TRBJ2-3. CDR3 size: 15 residues. The V gene's germline CDR1 is DFQATT and CDR2 SNEGSKA (reference sequence). This chain's CDR3 is CSARDLETDTDTQYF.